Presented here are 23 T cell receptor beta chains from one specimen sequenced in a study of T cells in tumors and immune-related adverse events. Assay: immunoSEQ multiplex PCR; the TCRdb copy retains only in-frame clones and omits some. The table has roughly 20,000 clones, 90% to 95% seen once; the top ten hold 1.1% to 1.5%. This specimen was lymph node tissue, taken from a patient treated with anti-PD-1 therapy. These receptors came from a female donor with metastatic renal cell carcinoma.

The CDR3 sequence is CASSLGYSGANVLTF. Here the CDR3 DNA reads TGCGCCAGCAGCTTGGGTTACTCTGGGGCCAACGTCCTGACTTTC. The V and J genes are TRBV5-1 and TRBJ2-6, with D unresolved. Germline V CDR1 and CDR2: SGHRS, YFSETQ. The V gene lost 0 bases and the J gene lost 0 bases, with 4 bases spanning the gap. The CDR3 has 15 amino acids. Full variable domain (rest looked up from reference TRBV5-1 and TRBJ2-6): KAGVTQTPRYLIKTRGQQVTLSCSPISGHRSVSWYQQTPGQGLQFLFEYFSETQRNKGNFPGRFSGRQFSNSRSEMNVSTLELGDSALYLCASSLGYSGANVLTFGAGSRLTVL.

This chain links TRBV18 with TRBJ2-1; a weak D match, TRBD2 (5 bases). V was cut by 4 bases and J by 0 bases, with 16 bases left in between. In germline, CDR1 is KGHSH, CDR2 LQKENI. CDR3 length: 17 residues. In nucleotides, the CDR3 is TGTGCCAGCTCACTCAAGACTACAAGTGGCTCCTACAATGAGCAGTTCTTC. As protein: CASSLKTTSGSYNEQFF.

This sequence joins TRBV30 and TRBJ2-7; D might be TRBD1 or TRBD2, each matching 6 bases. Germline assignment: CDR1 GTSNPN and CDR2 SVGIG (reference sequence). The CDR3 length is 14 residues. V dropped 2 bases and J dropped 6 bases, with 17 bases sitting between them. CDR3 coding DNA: TGTGCCTGGAGTACCTTAAGGGGGGATAGCGAGCAGTACTTC. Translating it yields CAWSTLRGDSEQYF.

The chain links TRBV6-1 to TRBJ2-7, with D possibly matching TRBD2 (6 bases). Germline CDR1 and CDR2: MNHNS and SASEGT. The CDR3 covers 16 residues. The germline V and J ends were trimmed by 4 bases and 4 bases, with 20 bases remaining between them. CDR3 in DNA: TGTGCCAGCAGTGGCCTGGCCGGGACTGACTATTACGAGCAGTACTTC. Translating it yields CASSGLAGTDYYEQYF.

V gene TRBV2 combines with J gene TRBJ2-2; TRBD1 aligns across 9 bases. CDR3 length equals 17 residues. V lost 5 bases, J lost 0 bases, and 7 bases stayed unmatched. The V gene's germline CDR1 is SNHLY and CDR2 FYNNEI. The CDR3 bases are TGTGCCAGCAGTCTGGACAGGGGACTACCGAACACCGGGGAGCTGTTTTTT. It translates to CASSLDRGLPNTGELFF.

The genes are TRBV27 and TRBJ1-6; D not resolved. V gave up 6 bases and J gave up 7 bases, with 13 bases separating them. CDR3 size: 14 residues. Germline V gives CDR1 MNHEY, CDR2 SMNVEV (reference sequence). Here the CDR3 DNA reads TGTGCCAGCAGCTTCGGGCCGGCGAATTCACCCCTCCACTTT. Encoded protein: CASSFGPANSPLHF.

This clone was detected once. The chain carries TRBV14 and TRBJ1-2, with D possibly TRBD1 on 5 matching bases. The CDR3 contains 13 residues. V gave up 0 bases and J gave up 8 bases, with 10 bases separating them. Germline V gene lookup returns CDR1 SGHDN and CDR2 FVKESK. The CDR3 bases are TGTGCCAGCAGCCAAGATATTAGGGGCGGCTACACCTTC. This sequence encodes CASSQDIRGGYTF.

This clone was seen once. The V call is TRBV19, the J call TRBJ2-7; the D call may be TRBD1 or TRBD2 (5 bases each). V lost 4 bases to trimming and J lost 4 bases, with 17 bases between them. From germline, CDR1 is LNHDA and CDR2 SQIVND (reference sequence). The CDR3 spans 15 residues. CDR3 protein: CASSTSGTLVYEQYF. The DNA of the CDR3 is TGTGCCAGTAGTACCTCCGGGACGCTCGTTTACGAGCAGTACTTC.

The CDR3 region is CASSSLGVAGGKNYYEQYF. CDR3 nucleotides: TGTGCCAGCAGTTCCCTAGGGGTAGCGGGAGGGAAGAATTATTACGAGCAGTACTTC. The chain links TRBV27 to TRBJ2-7, with 11 bases that match TRBD2. Losses at the gene ends were 4 bases for V and 4 bases for J; bases not matched to a gene: 18. The CDR3 is 19 amino acids. CDR1 is MNHEY, CDR2 SMNVEV, per germline (reference sequence).

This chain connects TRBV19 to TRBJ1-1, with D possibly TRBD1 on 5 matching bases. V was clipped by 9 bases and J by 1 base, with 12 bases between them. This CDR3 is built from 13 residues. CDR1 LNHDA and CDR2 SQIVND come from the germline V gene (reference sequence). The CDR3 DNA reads TGTGCCAGCGCGACAGACCGGAACACTGAAGCTTTCTTT. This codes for CASATDRNTEAFF.

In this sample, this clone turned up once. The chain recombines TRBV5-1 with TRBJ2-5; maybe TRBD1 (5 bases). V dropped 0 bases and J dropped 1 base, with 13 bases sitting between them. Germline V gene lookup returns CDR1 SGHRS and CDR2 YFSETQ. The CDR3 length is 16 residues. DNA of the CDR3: TGCGCCAGCAGCTTGGGGGCAGGGTTGGCCCAAGAGACCCAGTACTTC. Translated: CASSLGAGLAQETQYF.

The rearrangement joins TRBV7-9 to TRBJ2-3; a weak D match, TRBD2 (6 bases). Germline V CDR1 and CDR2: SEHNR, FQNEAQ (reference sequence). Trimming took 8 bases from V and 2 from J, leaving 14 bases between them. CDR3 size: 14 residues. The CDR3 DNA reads TGTGCCAGCCATGCGGGACCGATCACAGATACGCAGTATTTT. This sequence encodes CASHAGPITDTQYF.

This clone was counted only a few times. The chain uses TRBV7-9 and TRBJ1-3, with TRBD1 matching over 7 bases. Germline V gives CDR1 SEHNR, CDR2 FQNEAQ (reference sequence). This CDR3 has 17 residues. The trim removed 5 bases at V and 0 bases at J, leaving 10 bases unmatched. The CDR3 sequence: CASSPFRTGRSGNTIYF. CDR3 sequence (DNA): TGTGCCAGCAGCCCGTTTCGGACAGGCCGCTCTGGAAACACCATATATTTT.

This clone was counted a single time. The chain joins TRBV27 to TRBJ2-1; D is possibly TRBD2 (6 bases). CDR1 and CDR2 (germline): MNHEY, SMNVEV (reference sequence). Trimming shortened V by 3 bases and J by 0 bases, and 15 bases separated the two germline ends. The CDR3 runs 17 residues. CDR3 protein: CASSFRLRDPSYNEQFF. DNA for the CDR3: TGTGCCAGCAGTTTCCGGCTGCGGGACCCCTCCTACAATGAGCAGTTCTTC.

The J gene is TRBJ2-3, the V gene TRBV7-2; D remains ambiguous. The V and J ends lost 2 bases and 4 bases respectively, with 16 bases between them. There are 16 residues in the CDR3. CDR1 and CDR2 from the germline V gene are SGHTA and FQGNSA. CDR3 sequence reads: CASSLTSVLAADTQYF. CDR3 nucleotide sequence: TGTGCCAGCAGCTTAACGAGTGTTCTTGCGGCAGATACGCAGTATTTT.

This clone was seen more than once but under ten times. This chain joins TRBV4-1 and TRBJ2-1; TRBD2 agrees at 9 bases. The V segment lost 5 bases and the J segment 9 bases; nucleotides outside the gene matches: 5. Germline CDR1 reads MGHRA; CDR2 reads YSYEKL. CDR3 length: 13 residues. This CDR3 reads CASSGSGRGEQFF. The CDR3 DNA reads TGCGCCAGCAGCGGTAGCGGGAGAGGTGAGCAGTTCTTC.

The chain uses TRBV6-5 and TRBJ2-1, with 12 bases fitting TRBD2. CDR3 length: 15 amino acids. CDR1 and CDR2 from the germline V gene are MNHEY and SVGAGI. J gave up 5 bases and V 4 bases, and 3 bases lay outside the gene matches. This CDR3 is CASSLRTSGNNEQFF. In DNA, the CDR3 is TGTGCCAGCAGTTTGAGGACTAGCGGGAACAATGAGCAGTTCTTC.

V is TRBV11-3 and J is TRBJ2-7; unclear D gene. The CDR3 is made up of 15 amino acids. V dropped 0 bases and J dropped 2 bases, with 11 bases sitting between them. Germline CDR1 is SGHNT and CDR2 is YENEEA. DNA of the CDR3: TGTGCCAGCAGCTTAGAGGTGGGCGCCCCCTACGAGCAGTACTTC. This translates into CASSLEVGAPYEQYF. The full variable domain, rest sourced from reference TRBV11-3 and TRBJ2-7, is EAGVVQSPRYKIIEKKQPVAFWCNPISGHNTLYWYLQNLGQGPELLIRYENEEAVDDSQLPKDRFSAERLKGVDSTLKIQPAELGDSAVYLCASSLEVGAPYEQYFGPGTRLTVT.

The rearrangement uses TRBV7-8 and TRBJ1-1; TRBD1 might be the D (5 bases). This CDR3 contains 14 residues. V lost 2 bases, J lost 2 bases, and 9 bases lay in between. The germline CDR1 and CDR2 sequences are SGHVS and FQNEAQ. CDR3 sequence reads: CASSLRQPNTEAFF. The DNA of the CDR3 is TGTGCCAGCAGCTTAAGACAGCCAAACACTGAAGCTTTCTTT.

DNA for the CDR3: TGTGCCAGCAGCGTAGGTTGGGCTGGTGGCTACACCTTC. Translation gives CASSVGWAGGYTF. V usage is TRBV9 and J usage is TRBJ1-2; D uncertain. The CDR3 consists of 13 residues. The germline V gene encodes CDR1 SGDLS and CDR2 YYNGEE. Trimming cost V 0 bases and J 7 bases, with 10 bases left between them.

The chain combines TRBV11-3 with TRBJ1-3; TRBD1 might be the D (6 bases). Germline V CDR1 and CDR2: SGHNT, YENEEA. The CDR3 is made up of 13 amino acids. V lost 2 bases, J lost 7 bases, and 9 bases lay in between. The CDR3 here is CASSLTGRNTIYF. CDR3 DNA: TGTGCCAGCAGCTTAACAGGGAGGAACACCATATATTTT.

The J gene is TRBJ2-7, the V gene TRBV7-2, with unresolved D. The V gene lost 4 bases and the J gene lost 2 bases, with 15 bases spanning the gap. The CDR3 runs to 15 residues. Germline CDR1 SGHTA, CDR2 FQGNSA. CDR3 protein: CASSSRHVQTYEQYF. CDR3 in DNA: TGTGCCAGCAGCTCCCGACACGTGCAAACCTACGAGCAGTACTTC.

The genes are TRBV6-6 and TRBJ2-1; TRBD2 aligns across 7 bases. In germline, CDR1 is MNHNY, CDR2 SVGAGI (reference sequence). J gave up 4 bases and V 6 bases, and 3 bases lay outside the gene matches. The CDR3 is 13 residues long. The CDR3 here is CASRREWYNEQFF. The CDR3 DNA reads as TGTGCCAGCAGGCGGGAGTGGTACAATGAGCAGTTCTTC.